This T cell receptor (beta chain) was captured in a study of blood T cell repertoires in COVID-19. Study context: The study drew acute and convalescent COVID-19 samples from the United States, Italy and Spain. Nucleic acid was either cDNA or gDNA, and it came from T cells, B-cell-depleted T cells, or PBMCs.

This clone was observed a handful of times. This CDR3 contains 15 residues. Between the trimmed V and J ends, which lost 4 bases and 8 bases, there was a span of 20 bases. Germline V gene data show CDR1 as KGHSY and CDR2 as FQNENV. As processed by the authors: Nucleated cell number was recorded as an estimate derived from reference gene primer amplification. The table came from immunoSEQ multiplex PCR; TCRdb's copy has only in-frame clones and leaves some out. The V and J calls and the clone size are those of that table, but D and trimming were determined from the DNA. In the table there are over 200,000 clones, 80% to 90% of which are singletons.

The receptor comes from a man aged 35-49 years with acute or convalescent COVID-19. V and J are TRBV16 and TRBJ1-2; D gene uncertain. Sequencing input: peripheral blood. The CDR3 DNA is TGTGCCAGCAGCCTGCTTATGACTAACAGTGAAGGCTACACCTTC. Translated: CASSLLMTNSEGYTF.